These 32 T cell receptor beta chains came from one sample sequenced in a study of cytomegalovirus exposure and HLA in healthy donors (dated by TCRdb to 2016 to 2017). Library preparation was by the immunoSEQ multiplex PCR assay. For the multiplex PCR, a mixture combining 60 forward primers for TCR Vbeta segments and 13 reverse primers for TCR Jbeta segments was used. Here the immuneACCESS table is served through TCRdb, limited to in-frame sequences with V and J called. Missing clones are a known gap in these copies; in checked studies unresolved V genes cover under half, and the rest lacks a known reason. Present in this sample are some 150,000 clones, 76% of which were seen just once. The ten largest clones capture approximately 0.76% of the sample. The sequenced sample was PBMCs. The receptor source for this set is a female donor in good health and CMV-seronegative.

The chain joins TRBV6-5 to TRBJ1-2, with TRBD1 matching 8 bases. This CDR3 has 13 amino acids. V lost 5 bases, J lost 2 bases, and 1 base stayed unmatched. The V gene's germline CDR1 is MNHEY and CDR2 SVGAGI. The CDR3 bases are TGTGCCAGCAGTCGACAGGGGAACTATGGCTACACCTTC. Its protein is CASSRQGNYGYTF.

The CDR3, as DNA: TGTGCCAGCAGCCCCCATTCGGACTTCAATCAGCCCCAGCATTTT. Protein: CASSPHSDFNQPQHF. V and J are TRBV7-2 and TRBJ1-5, with D unclear. Germline loops: CDR1 SGHTA, CDR2 FQGNSA. The CDR3 has 15 residues. The V and J ends lost 5 bases and 3 bases respectively, with 14 bases between them.

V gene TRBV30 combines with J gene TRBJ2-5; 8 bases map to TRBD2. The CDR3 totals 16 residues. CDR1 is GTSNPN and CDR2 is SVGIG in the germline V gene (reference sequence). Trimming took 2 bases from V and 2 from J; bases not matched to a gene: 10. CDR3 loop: CAWSSPLGGGQETQYF. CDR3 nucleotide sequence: TGTGCCTGGAGTTCTCCCCTCGGCGGGGGGCAAGAGACCCAGTACTTC. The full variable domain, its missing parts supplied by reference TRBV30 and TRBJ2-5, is SQTIHQWPATLVQPVGSPLSLECTVEGTSNPNLYWYRQAAGRGLQLLFYSVGIGQISSEVPQNLSASRPQDRQFILSSKKLLLSDSGFYLCAWSSPLGGGQETQYFGPGTRLLVL.

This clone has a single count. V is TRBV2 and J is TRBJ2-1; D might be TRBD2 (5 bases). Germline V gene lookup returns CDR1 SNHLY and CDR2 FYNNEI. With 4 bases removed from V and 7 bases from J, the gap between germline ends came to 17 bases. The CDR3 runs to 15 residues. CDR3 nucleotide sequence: TGTGCCAGCAGTGTAGAATTCGGGGTCCCAAATGAGCAGTTCTTC. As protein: CASSVEFGVPNEQFF.

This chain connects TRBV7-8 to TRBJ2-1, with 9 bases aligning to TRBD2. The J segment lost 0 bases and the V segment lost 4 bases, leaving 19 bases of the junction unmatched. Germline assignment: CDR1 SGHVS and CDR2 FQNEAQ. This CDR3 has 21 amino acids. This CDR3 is CASSSGGLGLALPSSYNEQFF. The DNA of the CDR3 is TGTGCCAGCAGCTCAGGCGGGTTGGGACTAGCCTTACCGAGCTCCTACAATGAGCAGTTCTTC.

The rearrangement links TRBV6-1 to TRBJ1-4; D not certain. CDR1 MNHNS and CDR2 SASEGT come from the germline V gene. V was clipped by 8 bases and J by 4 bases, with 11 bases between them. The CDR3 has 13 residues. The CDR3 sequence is CASLSRGNEKLFF. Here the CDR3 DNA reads TGTGCCAGCTTGAGTAGAGGTAATGAAAAACTGTTTTTT.

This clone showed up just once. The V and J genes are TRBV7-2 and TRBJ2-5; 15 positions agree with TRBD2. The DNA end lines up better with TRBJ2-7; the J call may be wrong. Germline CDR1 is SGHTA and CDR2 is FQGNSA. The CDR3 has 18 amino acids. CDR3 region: CASSLSRTSGRAAYEQYF. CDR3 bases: TGTGCCAGCAGCTTATCTAGGACTAGCGGGAGGGCCGCCTACGAGCAGTACTTC.

CDR3: CASRGQAGEMSGQYF. The CDR3 DNA sequence: TGTGCCAGCAGGGGGCAGGCGGGAGAAATGAGTGGGCAGTACTTC. The V call is TRBV7-2, the J call TRBJ2-7; the match to TRBD2 covers 7 bases. This CDR3 region has 15 residues. V shed 6 bases and J 9 bases; nucleotides not matched to a gene: 17. Germline V gene sequence: CDR1 SGHTA, CDR2 FQGNSA.

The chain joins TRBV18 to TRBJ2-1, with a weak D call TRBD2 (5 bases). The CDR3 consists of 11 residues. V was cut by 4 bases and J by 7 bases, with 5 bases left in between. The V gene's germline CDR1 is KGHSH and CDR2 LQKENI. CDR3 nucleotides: TGTGCCAGCTCACGAGGGAATGAGCAGTTCTTC. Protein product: CASSRGNEQFF.

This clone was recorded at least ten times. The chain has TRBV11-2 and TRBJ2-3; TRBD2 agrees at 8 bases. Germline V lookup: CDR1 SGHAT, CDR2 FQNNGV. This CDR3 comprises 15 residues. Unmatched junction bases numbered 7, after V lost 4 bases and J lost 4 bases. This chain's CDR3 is CASSYSGDSADTQYF. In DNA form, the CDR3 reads TGTGCCAGCAGCTATAGCGGGGACTCGGCAGATACGCAGTATTTT.

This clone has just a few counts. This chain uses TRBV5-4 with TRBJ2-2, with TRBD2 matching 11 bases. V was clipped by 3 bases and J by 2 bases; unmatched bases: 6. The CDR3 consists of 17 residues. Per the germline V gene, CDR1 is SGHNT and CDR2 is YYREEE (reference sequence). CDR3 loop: CASSYQGTSGNTGELFF. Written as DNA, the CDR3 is TGTGCCAGCAGCTATCAAGGGACTAGCGGAAACACCGGGGAGCTGTTTTTT. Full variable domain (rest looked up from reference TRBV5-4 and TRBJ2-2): ETGVTQSPTHLIKTRGQQVTLRCSSQSGHNTVSWYQQALGQGPQFIFQYYREEENGRGNFPPRFSGLQFPNYSSELNVNALELDDSALYLCASSYQGTSGNTGELFFGEGSRLTVL.

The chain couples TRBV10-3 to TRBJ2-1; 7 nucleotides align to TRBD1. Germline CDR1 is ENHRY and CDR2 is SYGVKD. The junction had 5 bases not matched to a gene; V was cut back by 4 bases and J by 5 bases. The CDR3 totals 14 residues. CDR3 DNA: TGTGCCATCAGTGGACAGGGATGGAACAATGAGCAGTTCTTC. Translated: CAISGQGWNNEQFF.

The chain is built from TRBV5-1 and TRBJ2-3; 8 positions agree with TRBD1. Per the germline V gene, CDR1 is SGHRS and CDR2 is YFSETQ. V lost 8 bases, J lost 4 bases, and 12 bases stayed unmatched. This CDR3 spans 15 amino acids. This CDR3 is CASARDRGWADTQYF. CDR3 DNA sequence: TGCGCCAGTGCCCGAGACAGGGGATGGGCAGATACGCAGTATTTT.

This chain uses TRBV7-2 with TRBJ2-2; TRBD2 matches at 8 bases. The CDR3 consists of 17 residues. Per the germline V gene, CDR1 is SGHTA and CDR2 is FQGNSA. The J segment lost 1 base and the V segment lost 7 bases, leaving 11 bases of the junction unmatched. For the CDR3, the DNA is TGTGCCAGCACCCACCCCGGGGGGGGGCGGAACACCGGGGAGCTGTTTTTT. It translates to CASTHPGGGRNTGELFF.

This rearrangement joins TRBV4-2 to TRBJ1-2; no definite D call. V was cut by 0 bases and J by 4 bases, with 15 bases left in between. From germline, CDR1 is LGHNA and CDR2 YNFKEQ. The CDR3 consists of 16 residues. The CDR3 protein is CASSQEPGMEAYGYTF. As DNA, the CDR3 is TGTGCCAGCAGCCAAGAGCCGGGGATGGAGGCCTATGGCTACACCTTC.

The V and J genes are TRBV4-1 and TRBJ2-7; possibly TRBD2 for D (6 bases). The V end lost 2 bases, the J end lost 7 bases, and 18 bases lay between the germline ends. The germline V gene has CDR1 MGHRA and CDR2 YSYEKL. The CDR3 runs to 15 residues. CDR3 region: CASSQHPGLKREQYF. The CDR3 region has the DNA TGCGCCAGCAGCCAACACCCGGGACTCAAACGGGAGCAGTACTTC.

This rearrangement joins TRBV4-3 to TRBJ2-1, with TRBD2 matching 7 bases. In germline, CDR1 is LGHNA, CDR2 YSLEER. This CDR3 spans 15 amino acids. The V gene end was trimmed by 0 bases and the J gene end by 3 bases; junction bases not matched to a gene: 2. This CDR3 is CASSQEGGGYNEQFF. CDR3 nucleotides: TGCGCCAGCAGCCAAGAGGGGGGGGGCTACAATGAGCAGTTCTTC.

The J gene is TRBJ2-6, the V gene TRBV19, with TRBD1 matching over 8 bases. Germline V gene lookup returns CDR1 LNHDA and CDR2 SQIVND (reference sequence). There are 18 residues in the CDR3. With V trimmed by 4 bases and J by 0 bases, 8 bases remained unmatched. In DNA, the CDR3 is TGTGCCAGTAGTAGGGGGGACAGGCCTCGCTCTGGGGCCAACGTCCTGACTTTC. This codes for CASSRGDRPRSGANVLTF.

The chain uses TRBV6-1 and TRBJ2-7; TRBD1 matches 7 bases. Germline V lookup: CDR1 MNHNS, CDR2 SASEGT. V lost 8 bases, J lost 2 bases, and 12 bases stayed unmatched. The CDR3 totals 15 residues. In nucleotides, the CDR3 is TGTGCCAGCCGCGCTGGGACAGTGGTTCCCTACGAGCAGTACTTC. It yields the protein CASRAGTVVPYEQYF.

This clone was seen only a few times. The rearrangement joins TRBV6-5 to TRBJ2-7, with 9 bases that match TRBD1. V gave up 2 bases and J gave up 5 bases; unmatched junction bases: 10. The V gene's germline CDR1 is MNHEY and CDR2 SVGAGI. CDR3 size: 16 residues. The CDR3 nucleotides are TGTGCCAGCAGTTACCTATTAGGGGGACAGGGACACGAGCAGTACTTC. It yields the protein CASSYLLGGQGHEQYF.

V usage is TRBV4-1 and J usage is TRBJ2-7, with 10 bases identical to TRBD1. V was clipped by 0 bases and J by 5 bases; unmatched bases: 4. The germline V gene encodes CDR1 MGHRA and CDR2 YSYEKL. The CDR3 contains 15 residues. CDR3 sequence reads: CASSQEGQGFHEQYF. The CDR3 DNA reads TGCGCCAGCAGCCAAGAGGGACAGGGGTTCCACGAGCAGTACTTC.

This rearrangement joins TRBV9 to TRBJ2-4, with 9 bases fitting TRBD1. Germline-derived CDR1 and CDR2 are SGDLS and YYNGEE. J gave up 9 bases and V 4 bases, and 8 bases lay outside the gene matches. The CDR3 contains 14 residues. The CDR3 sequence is CASSPPTGGGIQYF. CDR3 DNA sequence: TGTGCCAGCAGCCCTCCAACAGGGGGCGGCATTCAGTACTTC.

The CDR3 spells CASSQGGREVRRPSYEQYF. The DNA of the CDR3 is TGTGCCAGCAGCCAGGGCGGGCGGGAGGTTCGCAGGCCATCCTACGAGCAGTACTTC. The chain links TRBV7-2 to TRBJ2-7, with 8 bases aligning to TRBD2. CDR3 length: 19 residues. V shed 5 bases and J 1 base; nucleotides not matched to a gene: 19. CDR1 and CDR2 (germline): SGHTA, FQGNSA.

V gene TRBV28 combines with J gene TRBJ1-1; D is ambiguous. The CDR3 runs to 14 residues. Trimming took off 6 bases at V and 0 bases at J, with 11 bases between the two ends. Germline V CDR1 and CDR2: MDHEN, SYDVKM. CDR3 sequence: CASRTQYMNTEAFF. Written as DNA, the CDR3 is TGTGCCAGCAGGACACAGTATATGAACACTGAAGCTTTCTTT. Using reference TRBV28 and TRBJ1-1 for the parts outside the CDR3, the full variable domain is DVKVTQSSRYLVKRTGEKVFLECVQDMDHENMFWYRQDPGLGLRLIYFSYDVKMKEKGDIPEGYSVSREKKERFSLILESASTNQTSMYLCASRTQYMNTEAFFGQGTRLTVV.

CDR3 in DNA: TGTGCCAGCAGTTACTCGAGGACTAGACCTTACAATGAGCAGTTCTTC. Its protein is CASSYSRTRPYNEQFF. The chain carries TRBV6-6 and TRBJ2-1, with 7 bases that match TRBD2. Losses at the gene ends were 0 bases for V and 4 bases for J; bases not matched to a gene: 6. The germline V gene has CDR1 MNHNY and CDR2 SVGAGI (reference sequence). The CDR3 covers 16 residues.

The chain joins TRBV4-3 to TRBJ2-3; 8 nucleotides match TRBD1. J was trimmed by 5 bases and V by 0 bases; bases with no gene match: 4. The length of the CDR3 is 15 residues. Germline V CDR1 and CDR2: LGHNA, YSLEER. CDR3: CASSQETGAVDTQYF. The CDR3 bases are TGCGCCAGCAGCCAAGAGACAGGGGCGGTAGATACGCAGTATTTT.

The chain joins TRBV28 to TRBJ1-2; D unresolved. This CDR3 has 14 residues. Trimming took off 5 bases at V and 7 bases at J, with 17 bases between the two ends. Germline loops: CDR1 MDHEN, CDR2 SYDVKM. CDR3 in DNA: TGTGCCAGCAGTGCCGTCAGGCAGGTGACTGGCTACACCTTC. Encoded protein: CASSAVRQVTGYTF.

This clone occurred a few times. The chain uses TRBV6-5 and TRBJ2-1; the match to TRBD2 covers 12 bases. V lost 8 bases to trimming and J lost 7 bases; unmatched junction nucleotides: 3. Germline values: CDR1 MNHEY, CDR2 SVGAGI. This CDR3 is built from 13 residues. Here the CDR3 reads CASGLAGSNEQFF. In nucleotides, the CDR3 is TGTGCCAGCGGACTAGCGGGGAGTAATGAGCAGTTCTTC.

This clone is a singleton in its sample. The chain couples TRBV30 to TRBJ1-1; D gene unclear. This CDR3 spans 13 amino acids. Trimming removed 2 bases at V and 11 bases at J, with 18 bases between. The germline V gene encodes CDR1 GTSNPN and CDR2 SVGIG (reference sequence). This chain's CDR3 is CAWSPTVLARAFF. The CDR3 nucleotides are TGTGCCTGGAGTCCCACGGTGCTAGCTAGGGCTTTCTTT. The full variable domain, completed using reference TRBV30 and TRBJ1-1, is SQTIHQWPATLVQPVGSPLSLECTVEGTSNPNLYWYRQAAGRGLQLLFYSVGIGQISSEVPQNLSASRPQDRQFILSSKKLLLSDSGFYLCAWSPTVLARAFFGQGTRLTVV.

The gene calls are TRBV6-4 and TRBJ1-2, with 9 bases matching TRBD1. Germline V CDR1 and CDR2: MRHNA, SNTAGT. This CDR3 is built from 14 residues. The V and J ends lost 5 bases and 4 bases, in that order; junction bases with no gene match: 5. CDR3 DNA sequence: TGTGCCAGCAGTACGGACAGGGGCAGCTATGGCTACACCTTC. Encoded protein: CASSTDRGSYGYTF.

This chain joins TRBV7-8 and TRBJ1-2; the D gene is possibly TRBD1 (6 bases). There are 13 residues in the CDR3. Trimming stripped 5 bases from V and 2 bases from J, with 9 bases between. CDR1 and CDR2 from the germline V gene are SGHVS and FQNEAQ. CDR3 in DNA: TGTGCCAGCAGCCACGACAGGAACTATGGCTACACCTTC. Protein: CASSHDRNYGYTF. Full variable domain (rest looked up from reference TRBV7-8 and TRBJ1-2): GAGVSQSPRYKVAKRGQDVALRCDPISGHVSLFWYQQALGQGPEFLTYFQNEAQLDKSGLPSDRFFAERPEGSVSTLKIQRTQQEDSAVYLCASSHDRNYGYTFGSGTRLTVV.

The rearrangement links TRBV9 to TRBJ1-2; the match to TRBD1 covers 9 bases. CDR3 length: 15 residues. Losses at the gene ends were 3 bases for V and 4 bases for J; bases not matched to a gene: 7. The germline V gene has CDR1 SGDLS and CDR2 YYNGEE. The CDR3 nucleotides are TGTGCCAGCAGCGCCGGGACAGGGCAGCGCTATGGCTACACCTTC. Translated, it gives CASSAGTGQRYGYTF.